The subject of this entry is one T cell receptor (beta chain). As processed by the authors: Estimation of nucleated cell counts relied on the amplification of reference gene primers. Only in-frame clones appear in the TCRdb table, and some are missing; sequencing was by immunoSEQ multiplex PCR. V, J and clone size are taken as reported in that table, and D and trimming were inferred from the DNA itself. The sample includes roughly 220,000 clones, about 85% seen only once; the top ten take approximately 20%. This sample is drawn from a study of blood T cell repertoires in COVID-19. Overall study: Nucleic acid was either cDNA or gDNA, and it came from T cells, B-cell-depleted T cells, or PBMCs.

The CDR3 sequence is 15 residues long. The germline V gene has CDR1 SGHAT and CDR2 FQNNGV. The germline V and J ends were trimmed by 5 bases and 4 bases, with 14 bases remaining between them. The V call is TRBV11-2, the J call TRBJ2-2; D is undetermined. This sequence originates from a man under 40 with active or convalescent COVID-19. Sequencing was done on a sample of peripheral blood. The CDR3 region is CASSTYVRSTGELFF. CDR3 bases: TGTGCCAGCAGCACCTACGTCCGATCCACCGGGGAGCTGTTTTTT.